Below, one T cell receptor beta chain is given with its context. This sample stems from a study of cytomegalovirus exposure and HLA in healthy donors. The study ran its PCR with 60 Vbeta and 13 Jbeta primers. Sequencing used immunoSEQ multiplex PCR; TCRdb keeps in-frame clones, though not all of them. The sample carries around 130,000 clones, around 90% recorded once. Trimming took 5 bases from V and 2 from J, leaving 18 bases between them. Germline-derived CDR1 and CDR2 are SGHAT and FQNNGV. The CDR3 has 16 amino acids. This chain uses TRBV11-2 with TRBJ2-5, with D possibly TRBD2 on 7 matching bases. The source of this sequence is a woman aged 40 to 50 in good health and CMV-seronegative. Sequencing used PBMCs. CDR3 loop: CASSVSSGGGQETQYF. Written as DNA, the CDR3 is TGTGCCAGCAGCGTTTCTAGCGGAGGGGGGCAAGAGACCCAGTACTTC.